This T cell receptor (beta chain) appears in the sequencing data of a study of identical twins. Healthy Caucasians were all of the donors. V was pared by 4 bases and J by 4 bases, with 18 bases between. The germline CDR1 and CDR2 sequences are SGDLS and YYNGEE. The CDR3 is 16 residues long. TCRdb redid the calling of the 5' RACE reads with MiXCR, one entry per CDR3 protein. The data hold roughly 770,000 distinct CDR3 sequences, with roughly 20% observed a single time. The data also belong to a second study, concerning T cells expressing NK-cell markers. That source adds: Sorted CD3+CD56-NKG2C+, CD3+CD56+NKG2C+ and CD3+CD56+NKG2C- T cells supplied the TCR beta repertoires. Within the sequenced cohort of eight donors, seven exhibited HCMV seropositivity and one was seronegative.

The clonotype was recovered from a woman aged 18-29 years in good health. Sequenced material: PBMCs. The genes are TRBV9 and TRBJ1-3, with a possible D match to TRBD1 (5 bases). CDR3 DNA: TGTGCCAGCAGCCGGAGAGACAGCTCTAGAGGAAACACCATATATTTT. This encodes CASSRRDSSRGNTIYF.